This entry lists 18 T cell receptor beta chains sequenced from one sample in a study of tumor-infiltrating lymphocytes in primary liver carcinoma. Researchers drew blood RNA from unsorted whole blood and extracted germline DNA as well. Using a constant-region primer together with ProtoScript II reverse transcriptase, TCR beta cDNA was made from about 500 ng of total RNA. Modified slightly, ARM-PCR produced TCR beta libraries over three nested multiplex PCR rounds. Rounds one and two of PCR, each of 10 cycles, were primed with TRBV1-TRBV30 forward primers and a C-beta reverse primer. Each CDR3 protein is one row after TCRdb ran MiXCR on the multiplex PCR reads. The sample holds almost 200,000 distinct CDR3 sequences, roughly two thirds seen once. The sample was peripheral blood. The receptor source for this set is a woman aged 55-70 years with primary liver carcinoma and hepatitis B virus infection.

The chain joins TRBV28 to TRBJ1-6; D ambiguous. The V gene lost 4 bases and the J gene lost 15 bases, with 10 bases spanning the gap. Looked up from germline, CDR1 is MDHEN and CDR2 is SYDVKM. CDR3 size: 11 residues. CDR3 DNA sequence: TGTGCCAGCAGTTCCCGACGGGGCCTCCACTTT. This encodes CASSSRRGLHF.

In this sample, this clonotype turned up once. V and J are TRBV4-1 and TRBJ1-4; D may be TRBD1 (6 bases). V lost 1 base and J lost 11, with 23 bases in between. CDR1 is MGHRA and CDR2 is YSYEKL in the germline V gene. CDR3 length: 17 residues. The CDR3 DNA follows: TGCGCCAGCAGCCAAGCGCCCCAAGGGACACTGGGCTGGAAACTGTTTTTT. Translation: CASSQAPQGTLGWKLFF.

This clonotype was detected ten times or more. This chain uses TRBV6-6 with TRBJ2-7, with D perhaps given as TRBD1 or TRBD2 (6 bases each). With 0 bases removed from V and 3 bases from J, the gap between germline ends came to 9 bases. Germline CDR1 reads MNHNY; CDR2 reads SVGAGI (reference sequence). The CDR3 length is 14 residues. The CDR3 nucleotides read TGTGCCAGCAGTTACTCGGAGGGACACTACGAGCAGTACTTC. This sequence encodes CASSYSEGHYEQYF.

Remarks on this clonotype: At one end, the junction sequence differs from germline, possibly due to a read error. V and J are TRBV4-2 and TRBJ1-2; a possible D gene is TRBD1 (5 bases). Per germline, CDR1 LGHNA and CDR2 YNFKEQ. This CDR3 is built from 14 residues. The CDR3, as DNA: TGTGCCAGCAGCCCGGGGGGGGGTAACTATGACTACACCTTC. It encodes CASSPGGGNYDYTF.

With regard to this clonotype: Relative to the germline gene, one junction end is altered; a read error may explain this. V gene TRBV12-3 or TRBV12-4 combines with J gene TRBJ2-1, with unresolved D. The CDR3 runs to 15 residues. The CDR3 DNA is TGTGCCAGCAGCTATCCCGAGACTCGAAACAATGAGCTGTTCTTC. Protein: CASSYPETRNNELFF.

In the case of this clonotype: A much larger clone differs by one base, so this may be a read error. The chain carries TRBV12-3 or TRBV12-4 and TRBJ2-7; D might be TRBD2 (6 bases). This CDR3 is 12 amino acids long. The CDR3 DNA is TGTGACAGCAGTTTCGGGGAGGACGAGCAGTACTTC. Translating gives CDSSFGEDEQYF.

With regard to this clonotype: Given a much more abundant clone one base away, this may be a read error. V usage is TRBV6-5 and J usage is TRBJ2-5; a weak D match, TRBD1 (5 bases). This CDR3 comprises 14 residues. Germline V gene sequence: CDR1 MNHEY, CDR2 SVGAGI. As DNA, the CDR3 is TGTGTCAGCAGTTACGTACAGGCAAAAGAGACCCAGTACTTC. Translation gives CVSSYVQAKETQYF.

A note on this clonotype: At one boundary the junction diverges from the germline segment, which might be a read error. The chain uses TRBV5-4 and TRBJ2-1, with TRBD2 as a possible D gene (5 bases). The CDR3 length is 15 residues. The V gene's germline CDR1 is SGHNT and CDR2 YYREEE (reference sequence). DNA of the CDR3: TGTGCCCGCAGTCTAGCAGTCGGTACCTCAAATGAGCAGTTCTTC. As protein: CARSLAVGTSNEQFF.

As concerns this clonotype: A read error may be the cause here, since a much bigger clone is one base away. The rearrangement joins TRBV6-5 to TRBJ1-1; 7 bases are a match to TRBD1. This CDR3 has 15 amino acids. Germline V lookup: CDR1 MNHEY, CDR2 SVGAGI. After removal of 2 bases from V and 7 bases from J, the junction contained 10 bases not matched to a gene. CDR3 coding DNA: TGTGCCAGCAGTTACGTCGGGACAGCGCGCCTTGAAGCTTTCTTT. Translation gives CASSYVGTARLEAFF.

This clonotype was detected ten times or more. This chain uses TRBV29-1 with TRBJ1-2; D uncertain. CDR1 SQVTM and CDR2 ANQGSEA come from the germline V gene. This CDR3 has 11 residues. The V end was cut by 7 bases, the J end by 8 bases, with 14 bases between. DNA for the CDR3: TGCAGCGACCGAGATCTAGGAGGCTACACCTTC. Its protein is CSDRDLGGYTF.

This clonotype was observed a single time. A much larger clone is a single base away; this may be a read error. No conserved phenylalanine or tryptophan is present at the end of the CDR3, so a read error is the likely explanation. The chain joins TRBV7-8 to TRBJ1-1, with D maybe TRBD1 (6 bases). Germline V lookup: CDR1 SGHVS, CDR2 FQNEAQ. The V end lost 2 bases, the J end lost 5 bases, and 21 bases lay between the germline ends. The CDR3 is made up of 17 amino acids. CDR3 region: CASSLTGGRGLRTEAFS. The CDR3 DNA sequence: TGTGCCAGCAGCTTAACCGGGGGCAGGGGTTTAAGGACTGAAGCTTTCTCT.

Concerning this clonotype itself: A much larger clonotype is one base distant, so this may be a read error. The conserved final phenylalanine or tryptophan is absent from the CDR3, which likely points to a read error. The V gene is TRBV14, the J gene TRBJ2-7; 9 bases agree with TRBD1. This CDR3 has 14 residues. Losses at the gene ends were 1 base for V and 4 bases for J; bases not matched to a gene: 2. CDR1 is SGHDN and CDR2 is FVKESK in the germline V gene. The CDR3 nucleotides read TGTGCCAGCAGCCAAGGGACAGGGGCTTACGAGCAGTACCTC. Translating gives CASSQGTGAYEQYL.

A note on this clonotype: One junction end does not reproduce the germline sequence, and a read error may be involved. This sequence joins TRBV29-1 and TRBJ1-2, with unresolved D. The germline gives CDR1 SQVTM, CDR2 ANQGSEA. This CDR3 has 15 residues. DNA of the CDR3: TGCGGCGTTGAAGTATCCGCCAGCGCCTCCTATGCCTACGCCTTC. It codes for CGVEVSASASYAYAF.

Details on this clonotype: A much larger clone is a single base away; this may be a read error. V and J are TRBV6-2 or TRBV6-3 and TRBJ2-3, with TRBD2 identical over 12 bases. The germline V gene encodes CDR1 MNHEY and CDR2 SVGEGT. V lost 4 bases, J lost 5 bases, and 19 bases stayed unmatched. CDR3 size: 20 residues. CDR3 DNA sequence: TGTGCCAGCAGTTCCATCACGAGTGGGGCTAGCGGGAGGGCCGTAGATACGCAGTATTTT. Translating it yields CASSSITSGASGRAVDTQYF.

The gene calls are TRBV11-2 and TRBJ2-4; possibly TRBD1 for D (6 bases). This CDR3 is 15 amino acids long. Looked up from germline, CDR1 is SGHAT and CDR2 is FQNNGV. Trimming shortened V by 0 bases and J by 9 bases, and 15 bases separated the two germline ends. As DNA, the CDR3 is TGTGCCAGCAGCTTAGATGATTGGGGGCGCGGCATTCAGTACTTC. Protein product: CASSLDDWGRGIQYF.

This clonotype was seen a single time. The germline gene is not matched at one end of the junction; a read error may be the cause. The chain is built from TRBV11-2 and TRBJ2-1, with a possible D match to TRBD2 (7 bases). Germline V gives CDR1 SGHAT, CDR2 FQNNGV. The CDR3 length is 17 residues. The CDR3 sequence is CASSSRGARTMGNEQSF. As DNA, the CDR3 is TGTGCCAGCAGCTCCCGGGGGGCGAGGACCATGGGCAATGAACAGTCCTTC.

Here the CDR3 reads CASNGRTQGDTQYF. CDR3 DNA: TGTGCCAGTAACGGGAGAACACAGGGGGATACGCAGTATTTT. The rearrangement links TRBV11-2 to TRBJ2-3, with D possibly matching TRBD1 (7 bases). The germline V gene has CDR1 SGHAT and CDR2 FQNNGV. The CDR3 spans 14 residues. V lost 9 bases to trimming and J lost 6 bases, with 19 bases between them.

To note about this clonotype: The junction departs from germline at one end; a sequencing error may be responsible. The chain's CDR3 is CSAEPSGTHEQYF. The CDR3 DNA reads as TGCAGCGCTGAACCTAGCGGTACCCACGAGCAGTACTTC. V is TRBV29-1 and J is TRBJ2-7, with 7 bases matching TRBD2. The CDR3 extends over 13 amino acids. From germline, CDR1 is SQVTM and CDR2 ANQGSEA.